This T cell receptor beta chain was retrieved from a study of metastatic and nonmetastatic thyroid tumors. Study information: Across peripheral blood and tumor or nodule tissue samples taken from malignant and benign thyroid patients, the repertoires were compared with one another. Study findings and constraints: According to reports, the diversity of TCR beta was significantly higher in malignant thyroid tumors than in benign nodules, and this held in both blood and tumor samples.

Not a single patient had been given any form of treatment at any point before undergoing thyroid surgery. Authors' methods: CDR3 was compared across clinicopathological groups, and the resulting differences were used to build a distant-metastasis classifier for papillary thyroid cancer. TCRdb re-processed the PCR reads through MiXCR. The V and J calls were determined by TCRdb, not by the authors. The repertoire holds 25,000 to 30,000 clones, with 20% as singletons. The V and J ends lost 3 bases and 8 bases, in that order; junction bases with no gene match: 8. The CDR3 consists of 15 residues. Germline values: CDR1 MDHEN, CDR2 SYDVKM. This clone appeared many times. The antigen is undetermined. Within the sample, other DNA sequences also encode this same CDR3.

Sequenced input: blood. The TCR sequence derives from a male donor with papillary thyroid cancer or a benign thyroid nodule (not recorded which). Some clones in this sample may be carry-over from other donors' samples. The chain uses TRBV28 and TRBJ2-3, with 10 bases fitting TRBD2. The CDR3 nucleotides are TGTGCCAGCAGTTTCCTAGCGGGAGTGGGGAGTACGCAGTATTTT. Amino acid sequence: CASSFLAGVGSTQYF.